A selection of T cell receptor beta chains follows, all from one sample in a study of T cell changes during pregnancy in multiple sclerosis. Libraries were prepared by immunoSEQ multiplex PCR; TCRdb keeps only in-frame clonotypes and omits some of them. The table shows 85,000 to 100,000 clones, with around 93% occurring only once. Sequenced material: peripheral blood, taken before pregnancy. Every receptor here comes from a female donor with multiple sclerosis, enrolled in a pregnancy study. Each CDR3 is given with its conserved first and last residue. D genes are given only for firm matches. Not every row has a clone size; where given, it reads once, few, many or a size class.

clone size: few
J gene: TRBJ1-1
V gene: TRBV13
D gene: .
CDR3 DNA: TGTGCCAGCAGCCGTTCGACAGGTAAAGGGACTGAAGCTTTCTTT
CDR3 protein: CASSRSTGKGTEAFF

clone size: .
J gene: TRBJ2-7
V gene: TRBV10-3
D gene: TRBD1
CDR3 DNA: TGTGCCATAGGGACAGGCTCCCTCTACGAGCAGTACTTC
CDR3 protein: CAIGTGSLYEQYF

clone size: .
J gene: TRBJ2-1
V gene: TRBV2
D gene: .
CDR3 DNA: TGTGCCAGCAGGGGTCGCACGAACGATAGCGAGCAGTTCTTC
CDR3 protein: CASRGRTNDSEQFF

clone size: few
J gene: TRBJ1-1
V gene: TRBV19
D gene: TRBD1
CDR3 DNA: TGTGCCAGTAGTATAGGACAGGGTGGGGGCACTGAAGCTTTCTTT
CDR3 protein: CASSIGQGGGTEAFF

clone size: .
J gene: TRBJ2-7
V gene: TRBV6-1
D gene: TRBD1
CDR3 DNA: TGTGCCAGCAGTGGAGGGGACAGGGGGAACTTC
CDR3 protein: CASSGGDRGNF

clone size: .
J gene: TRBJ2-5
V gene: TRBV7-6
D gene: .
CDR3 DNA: TGTGCCAGCAGCTTAAGACTGCGAGAGACCCAGTACTTC
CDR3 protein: CASSLRLRETQYF

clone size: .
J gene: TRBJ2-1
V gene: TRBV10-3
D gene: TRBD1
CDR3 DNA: TGTGCCATCAACCTCAGGGGGCTAGGCTACAATGAGCAGTTCTTC
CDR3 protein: CAINLRGLGYNEQFF

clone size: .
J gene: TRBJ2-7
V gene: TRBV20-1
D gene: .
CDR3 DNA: TGCAGTGCTGGAAGGGGAATCGAGCAGTACTTC
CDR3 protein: CSAGRGIEQYF

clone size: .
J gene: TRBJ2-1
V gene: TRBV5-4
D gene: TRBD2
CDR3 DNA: TGTGCCAGCAGCCCAGCGGGAGTCAATGAGCAGTTCTTC
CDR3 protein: CASSPAGVNEQFF

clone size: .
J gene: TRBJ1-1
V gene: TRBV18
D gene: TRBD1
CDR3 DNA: TGTGCCAGCTCACCGTCCCGGGACAGGAACACTGAAGCTTTCTTT
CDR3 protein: CASSPSRDRNTEAFF

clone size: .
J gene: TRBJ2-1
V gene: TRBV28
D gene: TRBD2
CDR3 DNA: TGTGCCAGCAGTACTATAACCGGGACTAGGGATCGCAATGAGCAGTTCTTC
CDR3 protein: CASSTITGTRDRNEQFF

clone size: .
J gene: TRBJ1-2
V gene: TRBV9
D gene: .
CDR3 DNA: TGTGCCAGCAGCGGCTCAGGGTATGGCTACACCTTC
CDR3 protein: CASSGSGYGYTF

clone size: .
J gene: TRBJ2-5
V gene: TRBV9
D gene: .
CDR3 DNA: TGTGCCAGCAGCGTAGGAAGGGGCGAGACCCAGTACTTC
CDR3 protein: CASSVGRGETQYF

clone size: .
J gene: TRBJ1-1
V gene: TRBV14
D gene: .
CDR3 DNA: TGTGCCAGCAGCCAAGATCTCCGGACTGAAGCTTTCTTT
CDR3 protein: CASSQDLRTEAFF

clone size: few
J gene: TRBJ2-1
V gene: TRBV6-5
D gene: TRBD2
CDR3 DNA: TGTGCCAGCAGTCGACTAGCGGGAGGCCCCACTGAGCAGTTCTTC
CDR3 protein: CASSRLAGGPTEQFF

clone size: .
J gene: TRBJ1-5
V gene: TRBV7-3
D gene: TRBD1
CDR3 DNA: TGTGCCAGCAGCTCCAGACAGGGGCGAGGGGGCAATCAGCCCCAGCATTTT
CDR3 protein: CASSSRQGRGGNQPQHF

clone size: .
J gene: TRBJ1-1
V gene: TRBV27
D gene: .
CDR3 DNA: TGTGCCAGCAGTTTCACCGGGGGAGGCACTGAAGCTTTCTTT
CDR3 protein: CASSFTGGGTEAFF

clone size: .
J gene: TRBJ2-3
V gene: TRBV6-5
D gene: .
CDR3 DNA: TGTGCCAGCAGTTCGACGTGGGGGGCAGATACGCAGTATTTT
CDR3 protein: CASSSTWGADTQYF

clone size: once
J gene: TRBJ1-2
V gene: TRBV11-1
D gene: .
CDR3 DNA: TGTGCCAGCAGCGCAGCGGGGGCAGACGACGGCTACACCTTC
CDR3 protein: CASSAAGADDGYTF

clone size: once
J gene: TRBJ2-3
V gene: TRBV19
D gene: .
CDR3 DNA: TGTGCCAGTAGCCCCGGTCGGGCAGATACGCAGTATTTT
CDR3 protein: CASSPGRADTQYF

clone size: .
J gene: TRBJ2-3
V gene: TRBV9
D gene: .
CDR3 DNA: TGTGCCAGCAGCCCGGAGGACTCCAGCACAGATACGCAGTATTTT
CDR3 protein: CASSPEDSSTDTQYF

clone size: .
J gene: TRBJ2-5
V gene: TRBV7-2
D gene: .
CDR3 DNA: TGTGCCAGCAGTCTTCAAGAGACCCAGTACTTC
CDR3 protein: CASSLQETQYF

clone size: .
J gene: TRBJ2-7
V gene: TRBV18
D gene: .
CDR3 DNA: TGTGCCAGCTCACCAAACAGGGCAGGCTACGAGCAGTACTTC
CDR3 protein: CASSPNRAGYEQYF

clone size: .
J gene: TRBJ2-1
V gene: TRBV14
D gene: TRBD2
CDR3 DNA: TGTGCCAGCAGCCAAGATTTGGGGCGGACTAGCAGCCGTGAGCAGTTCTTC
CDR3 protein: CASSQDLGRTSSREQFF

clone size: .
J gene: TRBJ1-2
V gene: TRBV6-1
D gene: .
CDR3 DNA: TGTGCCGGCAGTGACGGTAACTATGGCTACACCTTC
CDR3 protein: CAGSDGNYGYTF

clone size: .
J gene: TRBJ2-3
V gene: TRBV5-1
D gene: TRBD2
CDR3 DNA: TGCGCCAGCAGCACTGGACTAGCGGGAGTCTCAGATACGCAGTATTTT
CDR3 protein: CASSTGLAGVSDTQYF

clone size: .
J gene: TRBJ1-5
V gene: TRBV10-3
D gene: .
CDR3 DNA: TGTGCCATCGCGGACAATAGCAATCAGCCCCAGCATTTT
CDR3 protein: CAIADNSNQPQHF

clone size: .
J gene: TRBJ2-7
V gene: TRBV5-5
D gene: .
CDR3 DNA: TGTGCCAGCAGCACTGAACCGGGATACTACGAGCAGTACTTC
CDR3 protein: CASSTEPGYYEQYF

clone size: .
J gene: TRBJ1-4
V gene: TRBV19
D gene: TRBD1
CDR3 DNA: TGTGCCAGTAGCACCGGGACAGGGTATGAAAAACTGTTTTTT
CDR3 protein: CASSTGTGYEKLFF

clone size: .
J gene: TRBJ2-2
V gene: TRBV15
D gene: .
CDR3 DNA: TGTGCCACCAGCCCCCAGGGTAACCGGGAGCTGTTTTTT
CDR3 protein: CATSPQGNRELFF

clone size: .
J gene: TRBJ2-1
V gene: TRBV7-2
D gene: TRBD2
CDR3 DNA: TGTGCCAGCAGGCCGGGACTAAACAATGAGCAGTTCTTC
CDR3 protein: CASRPGLNNEQFF

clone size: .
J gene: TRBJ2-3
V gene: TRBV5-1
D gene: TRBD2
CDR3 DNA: TGCGCCAGCAGCTTGGGGAGACTAGCGGGAGCCCATACGCAGTATTTT
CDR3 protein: CASSLGRLAGAHTQYF

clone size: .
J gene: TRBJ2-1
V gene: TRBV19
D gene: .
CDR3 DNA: TGTGCCAGTAGTATGCCCGGGATTAACAATGAGCAGTTCTTC
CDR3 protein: CASSMPGINNEQFF

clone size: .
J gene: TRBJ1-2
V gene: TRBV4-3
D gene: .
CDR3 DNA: TGCGCCAGCAGCCAAGTACACAGCTCTAACTATGGCTACACCTTC
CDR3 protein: CASSQVHSSNYGYTF

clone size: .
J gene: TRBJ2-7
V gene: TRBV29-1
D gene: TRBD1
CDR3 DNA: TGCAGCGTTGGGGGGACAGGGCGTTACGAGCAGTACTTC
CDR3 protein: CSVGGTGRYEQYF

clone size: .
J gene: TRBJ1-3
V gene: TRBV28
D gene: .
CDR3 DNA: TGTGCCAGCAGTTTGGACTTAGGGTGGAACACCATATATTTT
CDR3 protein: CASSLDLGWNTIYF

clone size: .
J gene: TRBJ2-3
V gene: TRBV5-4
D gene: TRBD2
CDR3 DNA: TGTGCCAGCAGCTTGGCCGGGCGACTAGCGGGGGGGAGCACAGATACGCAGTATTTT
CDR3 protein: CASSLAGRLAGGSTDTQYF

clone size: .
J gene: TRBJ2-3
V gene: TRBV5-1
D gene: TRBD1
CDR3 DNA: TGCGCCAGCAGCACCAACCAGGGGGTCGGGACAGATACGCAGTATTTT
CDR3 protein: CASSTNQGVGTDTQYF

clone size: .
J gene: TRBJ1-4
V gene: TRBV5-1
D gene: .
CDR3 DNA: TGCGCCAGCAGCACCTCGGGACATTCGAATGAAAAACTGTTTTTT
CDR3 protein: CASSTSGHSNEKLFF

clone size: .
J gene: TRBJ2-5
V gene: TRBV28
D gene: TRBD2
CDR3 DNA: TGTGCCAGCAGTTTATGGGGATCAGGACTAGCGGAGCGATCACAAGAGACCCAGTACTTC
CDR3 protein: CASSLWGSGLAERSQETQYF

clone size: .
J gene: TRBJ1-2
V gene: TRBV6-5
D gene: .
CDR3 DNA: TGTGCCAGCAGGTTCGACCCCAGCGGTGGCTACACCTTC
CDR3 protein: CASRFDPSGGYTF

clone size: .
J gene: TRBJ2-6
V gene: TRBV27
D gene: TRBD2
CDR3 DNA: TGTGCCAGCAGTTTAGCCGGGACTAGTAGGACCGTCCTGACTTTC
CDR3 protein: CASSLAGTSRTVLTF